The table lists the clone carrying this TCR beta chain with a few counts. Its target is not known. The sample is drawn from a study of cytomegalovirus exposure and HLA in healthy donors. The primer mix had 60 Vbeta and 13 Jbeta primers. Assay: immunoSEQ multiplex PCR; the TCRdb copy retains only in-frame clones and omits some. The sample has under 200,000 clones; more than 65% are singletons. Broader study findings: The classifier, whose performance was assessed in both the original and validation cohorts, reportedly diagnosed cytomegalovirus status with high specificity and sensitivity.

Germline-derived CDR1 and CDR2 are MRHNA and SNTAGT. This CDR3 is 14 amino acids long. With 6 bases clipped from V and 4 bases from J, the junction kept 4 bases outside the gene matches. The sample was PBMCs. The TCR comes from a woman younger than 45 in good health and CMV-seronegative. The chain recombines TRBV6-4 with TRBJ1-5; 9 positions match TRBD1. Here the CDR3 reads CASSEGTGNQPQHF. CDR3 nucleotide sequence: TGTGCCAGCAGCGAAGGGACAGGGAATCAGCCCCAGCATTTT.